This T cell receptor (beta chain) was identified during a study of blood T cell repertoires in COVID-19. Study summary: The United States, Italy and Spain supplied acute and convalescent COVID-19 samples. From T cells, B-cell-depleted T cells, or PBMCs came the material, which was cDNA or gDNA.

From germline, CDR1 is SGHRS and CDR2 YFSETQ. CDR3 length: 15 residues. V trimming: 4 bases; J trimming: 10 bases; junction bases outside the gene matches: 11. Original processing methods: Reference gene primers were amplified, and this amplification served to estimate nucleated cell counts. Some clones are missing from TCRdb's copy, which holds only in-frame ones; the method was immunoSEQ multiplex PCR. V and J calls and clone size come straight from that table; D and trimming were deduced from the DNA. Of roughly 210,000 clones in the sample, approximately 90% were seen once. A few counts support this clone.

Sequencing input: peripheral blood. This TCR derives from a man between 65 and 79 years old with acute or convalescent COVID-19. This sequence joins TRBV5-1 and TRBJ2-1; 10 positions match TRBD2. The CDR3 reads CASSPLEAGGREQFF. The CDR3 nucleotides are TGCGCCAGCAGCCCCCTGGAAGCGGGAGGGCGCGAGCAGTTCTTC.